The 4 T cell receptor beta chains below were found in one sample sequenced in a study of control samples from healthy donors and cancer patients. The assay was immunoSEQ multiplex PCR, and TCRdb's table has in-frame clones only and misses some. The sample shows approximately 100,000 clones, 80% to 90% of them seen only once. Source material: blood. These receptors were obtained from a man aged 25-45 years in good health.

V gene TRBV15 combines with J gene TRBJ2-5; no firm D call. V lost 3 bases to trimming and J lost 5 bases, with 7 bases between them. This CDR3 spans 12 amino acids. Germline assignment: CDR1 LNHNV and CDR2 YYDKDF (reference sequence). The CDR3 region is CATSRGRETQYF. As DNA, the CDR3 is TGTGCCACCAGCAGGGGCAGGGAGACCCAGTACTTC.

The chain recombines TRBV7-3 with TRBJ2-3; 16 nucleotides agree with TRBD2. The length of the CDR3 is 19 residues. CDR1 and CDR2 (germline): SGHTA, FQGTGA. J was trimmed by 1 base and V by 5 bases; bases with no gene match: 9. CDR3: CASSQQPGLAGGGTDTQYF. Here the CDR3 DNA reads TGTGCCAGCAGCCAACAACCGGGACTAGCGGGAGGGGGCACAGATACGCAGTATTTT.

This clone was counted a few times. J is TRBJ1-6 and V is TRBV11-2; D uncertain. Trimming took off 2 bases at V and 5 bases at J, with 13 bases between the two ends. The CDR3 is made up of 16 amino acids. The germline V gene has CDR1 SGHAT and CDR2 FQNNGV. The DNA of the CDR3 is TGTGCCAGCAGCTTATTTGAAACCGGCGATAATTCACCCCTCCACTTT. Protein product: CASSLFETGDNSPLHF.

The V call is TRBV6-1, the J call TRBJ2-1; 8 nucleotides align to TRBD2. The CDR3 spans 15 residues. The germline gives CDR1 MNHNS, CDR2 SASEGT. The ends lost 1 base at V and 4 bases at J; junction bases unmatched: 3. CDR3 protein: CASSEDSGSYNEQFF. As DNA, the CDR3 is TGTGCCAGCAGTGAAGACAGCGGGAGTTACAATGAGCAGTTCTTC.